This T cell receptor beta chain was sequenced in a study of cytomegalovirus exposure and HLA in healthy donors. The study ran its PCR with 60 Vbeta and 13 Jbeta primers. Profiled with immunoSEQ multiplex PCR; TCRdb holds only in-frame clones, not every one. Of 95,000 to 110,000 clones listed, about 9.4% are singletons. There are 18 residues in the CDR3. The germline V and J ends were trimmed by 1 base and 1 base, with 18 bases remaining between them. Germline V CDR1 and CDR2: SGHTA, FQGNSA. On this clone itself: Its matching antigen is unknown.

Overall study results and limits: Reports described diagnosis of cytomegalovirus status by the classifier as highly specific and sensitive. TCR beta chains numbering under 200 were designated cytomegalovirus-associated. Through in vitro validation, a few CMV-associated chains were shown to be specific for CMV antigens. Earlier analysis looked at TCR beta V segments, and most were productive about 90% or about 30% of the time.

The sample consisted of PBMCs. This sequence joins TRBV7-2 and TRBJ2-3, with TRBD2 as a possible D gene (6 bases). The source is a man aged 40-49 years in good health and CMV-seropositive. The CDR3 reads CASSLDGRGHLGTDTQYF. The CDR3 DNA sequence: TGTGCCAGCAGCTTAGACGGGAGAGGCCATCTGGGCACAGATACGCAGTATTTT.